This is a list of T cell receptor beta chains from one sample in a study of CD8+ T cells in alopecia areata. Repertoires were generated with immunoSEQ multiplex PCR, while TCRdb's copy carries only in-frame clones and drops some. The sample gives about 69,000 clones, roughly 61% of which show up once; roughly 15% is in the top ten. Here the sequenced sample was CD8+ T cells sorted from blood, taken at week 0. The receptors were sampled from a human donor with alopecia areata. Each CDR3 is given with its conserved first and last residue. The D gene is left open where the match is weak. Size is omitted from some rows. Given values are once, few, many or a class for expanded clones.

TRBD1 | TRBJ2-1 | NA | TRBV7-9 | CASSTTRDREGNEQFF | TGTGCCAGCAGCACCACCCGGGACAGGGAGGGTAATGAGCAGTTCTTC
NA | TRBJ1-1 | NA | TRBV4-1 | CASSQDEGRDEAFF | TGCGCCAGCAGCCAAGATGAGGGGAGGGATGAAGCTTTCTTT
TRBD1 | TRBJ2-3 | few | TRBV14 | CASSRTQGADTQYF | TGTGCCAGCAGCCGTACGCAGGGGGCAGATACGCAGTATTTT
TRBD1 | TRBJ1-2 | NA | TRBV11-2 | CASSHDREYGYTF | TGTGCCAGCAGCCACGACAGGGAATATGGCTACACCTTC
TRBD2 | TRBJ2-5 | NA | TRBV27 | CASSSRGAPETQYF | TGTGCCAGCAGTTCGCGGGGGGCCCCAGAGACCCAGTACTTC
NA | TRBJ2-7 | few | TRBV6-5 | CASSYSLGQLTYEQYF | TGTGCCAGCAGTTACTCTCTAGGACAGTTGACCTACGAGCAGTACTTC
TRBD1 | TRBJ1-5 | NA | TRBV27 | CASASEQGQLEPQHF | TGTGCCAGCGCTTCCGAACAGGGGCAATTGGAGCCCCAGCATTTT
NA | TRBJ2-7 | once | TRBV6-1 | CASNPGSYEQYF | TGTGCCAGCAATCCGGGATCCTACGAGCAGTACTTC
TRBD1 | TRBJ1-2 | NA | TRBV29-1 | CSVGGENRGGYGYTF | TGCAGCGTTGGAGGGGAGAACAGGGGTGGCTATGGCTACACCTTC
TRBD1 | TRBJ2-5 | NA | TRBV29-1 | CSVGDRGRLGETQYF | TGCAGCGTTGGGGACAGGGGGCGATTAGGAGAGACCCAGTACTTC
NA | TRBJ2-2 | once | TRBV9 | CASSVVGAGELFF | TGTGCCAGCAGCGTAGTGGGTGCCGGGGAGCTGTTTTTT
TRBD1 | TRBJ2-7 | NA | TRBV4-1 | CASSQTPGQGTTYEQYF | TGCGCCAGCAGCCAAACACCGGGACAGGGAACAACCTACGAGCAGTACTTC
NA | TRBJ1-1 | NA | TRBV6-4 | CASLPIHVAFF | TGTGCCAGCCTCCCGATTCATGTAGCTTTCTTT
NA | TRBJ2-3 | NA | TRBV7-9 | CASSLPERDTQYF | TGTGCCAGCAGTCTACCCGAGAGGGATACGCAGTATTTT
NA | TRBJ1-2 | NA | TRBV19 | CASSNSVGVYGYTF | TGTGCCAGTAGTAATTCGGTGGGGGTTTATGGCTACACCTTC
TRBD1 | TRBJ1-2 | NA | TRBV7-9 | CASSPRDRGFAGYTF | TGTGCCAGCAGCCCCAGGGACAGGGGGTTCGCTGGCTACACCTTC
NA | TRBJ1-2 | NA | TRBV29-1 | CSVESASSNYGYTF | TGCAGCGTTGAATCGGCAAGTTCTAACTATGGCTACACCTTC
NA | TRBJ2-2 | NA | TRBV5-6 | CASSNMDQGSALNTGELFF | TGTGCCAGCAGCAATATGGATCAGGGTTCGGCCCTCAACACCGGGGAGCTGTTTTTT
TRBD2 | TRBJ2-5 | NA | TRBV4-1 | CASSQERGGQETQYF | TGCGCCAGCAGCCAAGAGCGGGGGGGACAAGAGACCCAGTACTTC
TRBD2 | TRBJ2-1 | once | TRBV4-3 | CASSQVGLAGYNEQFF | TGCGCCAGCAGCCAAGTAGGACTAGCGGGATACAATGAGCAGTTCTTC
TRBD1 | TRBJ2-1 | NA | TRBV30 | CAWSVGRGQNEQFF | TGTGCCTGGAGTGTAGGCAGGGGGCAAAATGAGCAGTTCTTC
NA | TRBJ1-1 | NA | TRBV7-6 | CASSLDYTLGGLDTEAFF | TGTGCCAGCAGCTTAGATTACACTTTGGGTGGGCTCGACACTGAAGCTTTCTTT